This T cell receptor (beta chain) was captured by sequencing in a study of cytomegalovirus exposure and HLA in healthy donors. CDR1 is SGHTA, CDR2 FQGNSA, per germline. J lost 8 bases, V lost 5 bases, and 14 bases had no gene match. The CDR3 sequence is 15 residues long. The PCR contained 60 Vbeta and 13 Jbeta primers. Clones were read by immunoSEQ multiplex PCR, and TCRdb kept only the in-frame ones, dropping some. The table shows more than 110,000 clones, with 60% to 85% occurring only once. The receptor comes from a man younger than 45 in good health and CMV-seronegative. Sequences were obtained from PBMCs. The V and J genes are TRBV7-2 and TRBJ1-2; 7 bases are a match to TRBD1. DNA for the CDR3: TGTGCCAGCAGCATAGGACAGGACGGGACGGGGGGCTACACCTTC. It encodes CASSIGQDGTGGYTF.